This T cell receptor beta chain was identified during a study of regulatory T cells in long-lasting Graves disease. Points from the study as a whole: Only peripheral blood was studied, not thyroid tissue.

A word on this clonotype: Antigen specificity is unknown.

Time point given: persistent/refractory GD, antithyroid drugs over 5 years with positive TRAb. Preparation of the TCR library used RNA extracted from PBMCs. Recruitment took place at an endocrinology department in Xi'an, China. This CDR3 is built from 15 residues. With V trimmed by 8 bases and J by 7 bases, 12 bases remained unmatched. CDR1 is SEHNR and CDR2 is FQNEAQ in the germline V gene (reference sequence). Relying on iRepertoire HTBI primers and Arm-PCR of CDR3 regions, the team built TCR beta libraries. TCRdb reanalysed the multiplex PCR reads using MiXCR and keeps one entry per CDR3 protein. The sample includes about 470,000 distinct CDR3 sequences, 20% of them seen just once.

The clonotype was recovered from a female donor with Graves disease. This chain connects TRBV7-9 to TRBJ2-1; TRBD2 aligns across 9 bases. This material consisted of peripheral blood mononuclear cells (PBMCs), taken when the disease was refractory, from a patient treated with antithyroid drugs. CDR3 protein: CASHLAGALANEQFF. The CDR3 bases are TGTGCCAGCCACTTAGCGGGAGCCCTAGCGAATGAGCAGTTCTTC.